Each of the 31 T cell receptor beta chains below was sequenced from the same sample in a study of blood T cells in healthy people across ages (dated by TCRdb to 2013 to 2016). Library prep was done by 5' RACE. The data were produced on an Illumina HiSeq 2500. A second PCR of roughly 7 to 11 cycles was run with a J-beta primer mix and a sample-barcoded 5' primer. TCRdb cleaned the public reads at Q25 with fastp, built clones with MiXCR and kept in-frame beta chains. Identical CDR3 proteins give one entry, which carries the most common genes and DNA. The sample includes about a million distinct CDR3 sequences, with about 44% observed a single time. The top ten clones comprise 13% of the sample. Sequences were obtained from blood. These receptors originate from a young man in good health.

The CDR3 loop is CASSQDNSHSYEQYF. As DNA, the CDR3 is TGCGCCAGCAGCCAAGACAACAGTCACTCCTACGAGCAGTACTTC. This rearrangement joins TRBV4-3 to TRBJ2-7; no clear D. Germline V gene data show CDR1 as LGHNA and CDR2 as YSLEER. V was clipped by 0 bases and J by 0 bases, with 9 bases between them. The CDR3 sequence is 15 residues long.

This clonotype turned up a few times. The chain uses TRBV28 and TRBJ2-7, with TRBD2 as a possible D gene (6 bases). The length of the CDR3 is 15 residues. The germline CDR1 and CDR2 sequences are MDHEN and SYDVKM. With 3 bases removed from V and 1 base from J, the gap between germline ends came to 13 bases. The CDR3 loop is CASSLEGRPSYEQYF. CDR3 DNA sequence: TGTGCCAGCAGTTTGGAGGGGAGGCCGTCCTACGAGCAGTACTTC.

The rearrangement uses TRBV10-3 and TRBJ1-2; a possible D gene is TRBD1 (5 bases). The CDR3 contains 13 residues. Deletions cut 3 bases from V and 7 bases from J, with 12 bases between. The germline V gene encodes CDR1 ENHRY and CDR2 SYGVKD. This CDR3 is CAISEGGTGGYTF. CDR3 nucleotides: TGTGCCATCAGTGAAGGAGGGACCGGTGGCTACACCTTC.

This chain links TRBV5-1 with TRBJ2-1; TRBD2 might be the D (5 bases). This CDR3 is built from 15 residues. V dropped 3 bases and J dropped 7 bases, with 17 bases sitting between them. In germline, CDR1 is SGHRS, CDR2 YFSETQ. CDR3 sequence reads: CASSSEAPPRNEQFF. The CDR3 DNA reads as TGCGCCAGCAGCTCGGAGGCTCCGCCTAGGAATGAGCAGTTCTTC.

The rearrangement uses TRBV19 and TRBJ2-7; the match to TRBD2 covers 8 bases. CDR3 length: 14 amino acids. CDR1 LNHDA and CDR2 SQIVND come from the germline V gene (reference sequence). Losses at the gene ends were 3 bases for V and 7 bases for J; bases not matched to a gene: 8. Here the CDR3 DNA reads TGTGCCAGTAGTATCGGGGGGGCCGTGAGTGAGCAGTACTTC. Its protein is CASSIGGAVSEQYF.

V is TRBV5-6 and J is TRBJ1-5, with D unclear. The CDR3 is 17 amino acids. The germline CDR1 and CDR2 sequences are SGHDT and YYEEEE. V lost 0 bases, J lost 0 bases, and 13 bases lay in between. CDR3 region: CASSLAQWRDSNQPQHF. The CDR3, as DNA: TGTGCCAGCAGCTTGGCCCAATGGCGAGATAGCAATCAGCCCCAGCATTTT. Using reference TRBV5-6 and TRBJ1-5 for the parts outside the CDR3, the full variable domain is DAGVTQSPTHLIKTRGQQVTLRCSPKSGHDTVSWYQQALGQGPQFIFQYYEEEERQRGNFPDRFSGHQFPNYSSELNVNALLLGDSALYLCASSLAQWRDSNQPQHFGDGTRLSIL.

The CDR3 loop reads CASSYPPASAANYGYTF. The CDR3 DNA is TGTGCCAGCAGTTACCCCCCTGCGTCTGCAGCTAACTATGGCTACACCTTC. This chain connects TRBV6-2 or TRBV6-3 to TRBJ1-2; D remains unclear. Germline V gene lookup returns CDR1 MNHEY and CDR2 SVGEGT. V lost 2 bases to trimming and J lost 0 bases, with 16 bases between them. The CDR3 totals 17 residues.

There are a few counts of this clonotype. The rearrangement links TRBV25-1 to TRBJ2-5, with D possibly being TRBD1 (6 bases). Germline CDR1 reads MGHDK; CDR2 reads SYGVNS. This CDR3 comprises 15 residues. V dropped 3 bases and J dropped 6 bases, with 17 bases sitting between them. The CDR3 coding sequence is TGTGCCAGCAGTGACCGTGGACAGCGAAGGCAGACCCAGTACTTC. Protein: CASSDRGQRRQTQYF.

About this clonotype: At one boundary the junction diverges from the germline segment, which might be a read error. The CDR3 DNA reads as TGCGCCAGCAGCTTAGGGGGTGGCCCTAGGGGCTATGGCTACACCTTC. Protein sequence: CASSLGGGPRGYGYTF. This rearrangement joins TRBV7-2 to TRBJ1-2; D is possibly TRBD1 (6 bases). In germline, CDR1 is SGHTA, CDR2 FQGNSA. This CDR3 spans 16 amino acids.

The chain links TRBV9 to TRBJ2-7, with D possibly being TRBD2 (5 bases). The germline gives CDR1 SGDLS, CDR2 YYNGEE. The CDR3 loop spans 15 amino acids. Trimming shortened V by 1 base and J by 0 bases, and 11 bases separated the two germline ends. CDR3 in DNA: TGTGCCAGCAGCGTAATGGCGGGTAGCTCCTACGAGCAGTACTTC. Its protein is CASSVMAGSSYEQYF.

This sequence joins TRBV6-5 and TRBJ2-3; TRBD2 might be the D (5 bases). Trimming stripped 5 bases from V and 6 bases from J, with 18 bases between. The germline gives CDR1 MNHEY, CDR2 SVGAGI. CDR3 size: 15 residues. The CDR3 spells CASSPRALLGDTQYF. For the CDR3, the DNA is TGTGCCAGCAGTCCGCGGGCCCTGCTTGGCGATACGCAGTATTTT.

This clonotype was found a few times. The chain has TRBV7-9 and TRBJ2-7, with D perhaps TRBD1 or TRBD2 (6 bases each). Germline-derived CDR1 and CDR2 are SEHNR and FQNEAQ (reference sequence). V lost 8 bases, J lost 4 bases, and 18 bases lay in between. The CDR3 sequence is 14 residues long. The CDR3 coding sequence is TGTGCCAGCGGCCAAGGTGGGGGGCGTTACGAGCAGTACTTC. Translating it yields CASGQGGGRYEQYF.

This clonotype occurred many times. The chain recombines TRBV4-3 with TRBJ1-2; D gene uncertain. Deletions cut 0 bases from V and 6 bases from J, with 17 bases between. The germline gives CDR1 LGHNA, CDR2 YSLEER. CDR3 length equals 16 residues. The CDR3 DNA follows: TGCGCCAGCAGCCAAGATCGTTCGGAGGGTGTCGATGGCTACACCTTC. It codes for CASSQDRSEGVDGYTF.

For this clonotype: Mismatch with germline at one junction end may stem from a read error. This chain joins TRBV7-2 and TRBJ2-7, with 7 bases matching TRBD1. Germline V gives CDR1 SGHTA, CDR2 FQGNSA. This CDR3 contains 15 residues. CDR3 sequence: CASSAGRQGSYGQYF. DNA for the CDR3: TGTGCCAGCAGCGCCGGGCGACAGGGCTCCTACGGGCAGTACTTC.

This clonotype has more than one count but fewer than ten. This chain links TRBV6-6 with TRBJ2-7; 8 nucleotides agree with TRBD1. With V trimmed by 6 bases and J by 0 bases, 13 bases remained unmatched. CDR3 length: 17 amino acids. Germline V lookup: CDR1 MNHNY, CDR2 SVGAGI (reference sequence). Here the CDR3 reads CASSLAPWTGSSYEQYF. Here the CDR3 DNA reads TGTGCCAGCAGCCTAGCCCCATGGACAGGGAGCTCCTACGAGCAGTACTTC.

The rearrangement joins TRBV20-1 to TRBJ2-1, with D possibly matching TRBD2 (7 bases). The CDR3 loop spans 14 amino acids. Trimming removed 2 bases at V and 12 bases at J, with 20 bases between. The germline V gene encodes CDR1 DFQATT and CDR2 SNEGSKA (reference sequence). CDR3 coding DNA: TGCAGTGCTAGAATGGGGGGGGCTACCCATGGGCAGTTCTTC. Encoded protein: CSARMGGATHGQFF.

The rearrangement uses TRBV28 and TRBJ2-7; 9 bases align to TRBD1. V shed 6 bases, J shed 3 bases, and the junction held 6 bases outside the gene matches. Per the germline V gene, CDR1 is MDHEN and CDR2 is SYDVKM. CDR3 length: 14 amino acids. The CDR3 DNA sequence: TGTGCCAGCAGGGGGACAGGGTTCTTCTACGAGCAGTACTTC. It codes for CASRGTGFFYEQYF.

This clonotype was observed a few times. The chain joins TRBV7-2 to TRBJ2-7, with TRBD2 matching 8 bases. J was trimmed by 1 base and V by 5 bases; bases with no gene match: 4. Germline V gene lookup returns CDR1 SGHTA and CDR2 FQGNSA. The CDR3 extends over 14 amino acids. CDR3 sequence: CASSEGLDSYEQYF. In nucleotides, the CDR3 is TGTGCCAGCAGCGAGGGACTAGATTCCTACGAGCAGTACTTC.

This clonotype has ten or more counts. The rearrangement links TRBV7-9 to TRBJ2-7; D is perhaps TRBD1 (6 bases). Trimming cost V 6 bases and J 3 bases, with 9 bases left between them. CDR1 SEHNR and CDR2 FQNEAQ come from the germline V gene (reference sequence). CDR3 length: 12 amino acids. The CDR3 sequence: CASSTQGYEQYF. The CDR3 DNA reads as TGTGCCAGCAGTACACAGGGCTACGAGCAGTACTTC.

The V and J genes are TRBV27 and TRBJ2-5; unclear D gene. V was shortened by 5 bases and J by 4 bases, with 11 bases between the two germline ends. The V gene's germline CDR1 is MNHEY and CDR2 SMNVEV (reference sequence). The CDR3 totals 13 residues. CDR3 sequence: CASSPSVRETQYF. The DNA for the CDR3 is TGTGCCAGCAGTCCCTCTGTGAGAGAGACCCAGTACTTC.

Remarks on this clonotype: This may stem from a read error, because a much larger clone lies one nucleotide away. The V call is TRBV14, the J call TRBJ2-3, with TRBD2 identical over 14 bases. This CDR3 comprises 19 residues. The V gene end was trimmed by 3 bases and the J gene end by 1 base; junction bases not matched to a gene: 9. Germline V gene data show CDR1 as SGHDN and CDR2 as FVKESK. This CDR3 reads CASSHSGTSGRHRTDTQYF. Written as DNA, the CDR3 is TGTGCCAGCAGCCACTCCGGGACTAGCGGGAGACACCGCACAGATACGCAGTATTTT.

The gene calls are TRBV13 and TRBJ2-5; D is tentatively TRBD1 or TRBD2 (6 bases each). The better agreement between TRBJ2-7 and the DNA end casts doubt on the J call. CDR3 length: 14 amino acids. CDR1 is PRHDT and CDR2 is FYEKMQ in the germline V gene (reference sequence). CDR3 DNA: TGTGCCAGCAGCGTCGAGGGGGGTCCCTACGAGCAGTACTTC. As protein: CASSVEGGPYEQYF.

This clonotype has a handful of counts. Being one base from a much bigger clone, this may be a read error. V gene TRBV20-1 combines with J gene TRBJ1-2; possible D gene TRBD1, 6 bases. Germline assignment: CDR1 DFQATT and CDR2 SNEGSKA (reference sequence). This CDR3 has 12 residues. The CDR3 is CSLGGRAYGYTF. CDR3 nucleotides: TGCAGCTTGGGGGGCAGGGCCTATGGCTACACCTTC.

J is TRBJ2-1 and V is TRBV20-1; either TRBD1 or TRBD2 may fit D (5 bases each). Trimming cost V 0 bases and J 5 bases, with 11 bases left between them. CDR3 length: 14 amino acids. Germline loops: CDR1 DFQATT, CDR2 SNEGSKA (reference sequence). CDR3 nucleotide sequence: TGCAGTGCTAGAGACCGGGGCTTCGACAATGAGCAGTTCTTC. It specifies CSARDRGFDNEQFF.

The CDR3 loop is CASSYSATAFGANVLTF. The CDR3 DNA is TGTGCCAGCAGTTACTCGGCTACAGCCTTTGGGGCCAACGTCCTGACTTTC. The V gene is TRBV6-2 or TRBV6-3, the J gene TRBJ2-6; no reliable D call. Germline V gene lookup returns CDR1 MNHEY and CDR2 SVGEGT. There are 17 residues in the CDR3. V lost 0 bases to trimming and J lost 3 bases, with 12 bases between them.

This CDR3 is CASSQLTAGKDTQYF. The DNA of the CDR3 is TGCGCCAGCAGCCAACTGACGGCGGGAAAAGATACGCAGTATTTT. This rearrangement joins TRBV4-1 to TRBJ2-3; the D gene is possibly TRBD2 (6 bases). Looked up from germline, CDR1 is MGHRA and CDR2 is YSYEKL. The CDR3 is 15 residues long. The V gene lost 2 bases and the J gene lost 5 bases, with 14 bases spanning the gap.

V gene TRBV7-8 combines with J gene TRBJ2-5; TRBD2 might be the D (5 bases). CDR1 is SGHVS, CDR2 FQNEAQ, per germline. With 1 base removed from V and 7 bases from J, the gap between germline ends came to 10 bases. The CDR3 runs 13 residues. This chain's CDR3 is CASSLDNLATQYF. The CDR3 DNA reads TGTGCCAGCAGCTTAGATAATCTAGCGACCCAGTACTTC. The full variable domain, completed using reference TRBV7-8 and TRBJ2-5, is GAGVSQSPRYKVAKRGQDVALRCDPISGHVSLFWYQQALGQGPEFLTYFQNEAQLDKSGLPSDRFFAERPEGSVSTLKIQRTQQEDSAVYLCASSLDNLATQYFGPGTRLLVL.

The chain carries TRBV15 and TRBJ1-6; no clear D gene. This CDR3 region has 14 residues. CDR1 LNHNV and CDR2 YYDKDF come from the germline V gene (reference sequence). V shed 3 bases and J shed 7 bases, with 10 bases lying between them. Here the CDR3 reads CATSRAWENSPLHF. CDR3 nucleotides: TGTGCCACCAGCAGGGCCTGGGAGAATTCACCCCTCCACTTT.

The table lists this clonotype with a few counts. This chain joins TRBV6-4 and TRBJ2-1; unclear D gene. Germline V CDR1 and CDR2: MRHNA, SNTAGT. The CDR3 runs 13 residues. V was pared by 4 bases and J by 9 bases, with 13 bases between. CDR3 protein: CASSGSRYTEQFF. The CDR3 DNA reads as TGTGCCAGCAGTGGGAGCAGATATACTGAGCAGTTCTTC.

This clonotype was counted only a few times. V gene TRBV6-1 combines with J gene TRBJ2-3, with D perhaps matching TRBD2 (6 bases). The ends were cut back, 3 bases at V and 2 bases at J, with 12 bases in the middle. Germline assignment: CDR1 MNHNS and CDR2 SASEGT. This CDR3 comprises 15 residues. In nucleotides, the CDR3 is TGTGCCAGCAGTGAGAGTAGCGGAATCACAGATACGCAGTATTTT. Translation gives CASSESSGITDTQYF.

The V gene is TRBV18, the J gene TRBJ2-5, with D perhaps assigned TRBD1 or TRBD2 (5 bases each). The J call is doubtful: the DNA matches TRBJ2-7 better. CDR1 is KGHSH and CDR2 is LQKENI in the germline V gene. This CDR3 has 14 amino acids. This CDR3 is CASSDTGRSDEQYF. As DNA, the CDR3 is TGTGCCAGCTCAGACACGGGACGGAGCGACGAGCAGTACTTC.